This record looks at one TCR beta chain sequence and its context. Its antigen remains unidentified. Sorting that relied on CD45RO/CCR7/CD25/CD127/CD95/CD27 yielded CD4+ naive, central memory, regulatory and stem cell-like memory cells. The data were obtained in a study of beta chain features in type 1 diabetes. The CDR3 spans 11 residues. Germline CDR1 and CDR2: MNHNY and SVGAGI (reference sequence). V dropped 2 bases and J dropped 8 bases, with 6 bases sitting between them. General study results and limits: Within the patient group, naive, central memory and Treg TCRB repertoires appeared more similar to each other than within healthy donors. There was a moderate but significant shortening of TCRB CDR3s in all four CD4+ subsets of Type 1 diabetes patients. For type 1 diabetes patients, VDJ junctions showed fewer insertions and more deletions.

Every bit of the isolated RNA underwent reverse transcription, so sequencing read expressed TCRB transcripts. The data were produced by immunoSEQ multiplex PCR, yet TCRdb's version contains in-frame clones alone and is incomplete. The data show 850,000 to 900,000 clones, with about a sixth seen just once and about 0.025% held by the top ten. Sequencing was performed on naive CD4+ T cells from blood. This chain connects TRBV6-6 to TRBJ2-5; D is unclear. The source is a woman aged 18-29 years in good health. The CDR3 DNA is TGTGCCAGCAGTTACGGACCTACCCAGTACTTC. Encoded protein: CASSYGPTQYF.